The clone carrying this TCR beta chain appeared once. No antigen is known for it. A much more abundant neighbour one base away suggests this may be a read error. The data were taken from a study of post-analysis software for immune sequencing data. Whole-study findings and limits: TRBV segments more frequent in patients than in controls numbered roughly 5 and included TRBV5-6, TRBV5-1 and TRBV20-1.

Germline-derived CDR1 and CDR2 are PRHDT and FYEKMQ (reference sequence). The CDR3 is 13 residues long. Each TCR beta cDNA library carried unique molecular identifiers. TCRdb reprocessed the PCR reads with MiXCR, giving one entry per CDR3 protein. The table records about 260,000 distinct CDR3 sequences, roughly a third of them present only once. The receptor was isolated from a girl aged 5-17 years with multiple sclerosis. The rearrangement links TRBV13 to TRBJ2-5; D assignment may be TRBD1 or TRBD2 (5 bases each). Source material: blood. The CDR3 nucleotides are TGTGCCAGCAGCCCGGGACCCCAAGAGGCCCAGTACTTC. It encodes CASSPGPQEAQYF.